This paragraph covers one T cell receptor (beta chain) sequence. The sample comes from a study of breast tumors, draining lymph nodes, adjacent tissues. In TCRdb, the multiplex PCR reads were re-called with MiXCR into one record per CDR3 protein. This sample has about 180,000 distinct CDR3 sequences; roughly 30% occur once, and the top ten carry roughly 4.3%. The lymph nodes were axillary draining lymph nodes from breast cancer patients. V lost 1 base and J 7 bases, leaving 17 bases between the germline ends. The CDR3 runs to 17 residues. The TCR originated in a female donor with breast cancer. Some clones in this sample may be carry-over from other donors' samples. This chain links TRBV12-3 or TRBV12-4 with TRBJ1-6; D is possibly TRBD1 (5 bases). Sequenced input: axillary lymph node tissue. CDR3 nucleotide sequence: TGTGCCAGCAGTTTAGAGGACACGTTGATCGGAAATTCACCCCTCCACTTT. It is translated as CASSLEDTLIGNSPLHF.